Listed here are 18 T cell receptor beta chains from one sample, sequenced in a study of cytomegalovirus exposure and HLA in healthy donors. Researchers ran the PCR with 60 Vbeta and 13 Jbeta primers. Produced via immunoSEQ multiplex PCR; TCRdb's table is partial and in-frame only. Of approximately 160,000 clones listed, about 68% were seen once; the top ten hold roughly 1.4%. Sequenced: PBMCs. The origin of the receptors is a man aged 18 to 35 in good health and CMV-seronegative.

The table lists this clone with a few counts. This rearrangement joins TRBV6-5 to TRBJ2-1; TRBD2 aligns across 11 bases. With V trimmed by 1 base and J by 7 bases, 3 bases remained unmatched. CDR1 is MNHEY, CDR2 SVGAGI, per germline. There are 15 residues in the CDR3. The CDR3 nucleotides are TGTGCCAGCAGTTACTTAGCGGGAGGGTATAATGAGCAGTTCTTC. Encoded protein: CASSYLAGGYNEQFF.

This rearrangement joins TRBV27 to TRBJ2-3; TRBD2 is a possible D gene (5 bases). The V end lost 8 bases, the J end lost 5 bases, and 5 bases lay between the germline ends. Germline loops: CDR1 MNHEY, CDR2 SMNVEV (reference sequence). The CDR3 is made up of 10 amino acids. The CDR3 loop is CASGRDTQYF. The CDR3 coding sequence is TGTGCCAGCGGGAGAGATACGCAGTATTTT.

The chain combines TRBV6-5 with TRBJ1-1; weak D call: TRBD1 (5 bases). CDR3 length: 13 amino acids. V lost 7 bases and J lost 6, with 15 bases in between. In germline, CDR1 is MNHEY, CDR2 SVGAGI. CDR3 in DNA: TGTGCCAGCACCGCGGTGACGGGGGCTGAAGCTTTCTTT. It yields the protein CASTAVTGAEAFF.

This clone was seen a handful of times. This chain's CDR3 is CASSYSRNTEAFF. DNA of the CDR3: TGTGCCAGCAGTTACTCCCGGAACACTGAAGCTTTCTTT. V and J are TRBV6-5 and TRBJ1-1; D remains ambiguous. Germline CDR1 is MNHEY and CDR2 is SVGAGI. The V end was cut by 0 bases, the J end by 1 base, with 3 bases between. The CDR3 sequence is 13 residues long.

This chain's CDR3 is CASSMGTGSTNEKLFF. CDR3 coding DNA: TGTGCCAGCTCAATGGGAACAGGGTCAACTAATGAAAAACTGTTTTTT. The chain uses TRBV18 and TRBJ1-4; the D gene is possibly TRBD1 (6 bases). V was trimmed by 5 bases and J by 0 bases, leaving 13 bases between them. The CDR3 contains 16 residues. Germline V gives CDR1 KGHSH, CDR2 LQKENI.

The rearrangement joins TRBV11-2 to TRBJ2-7; the match to TRBD2 covers 9 bases. The ends lost 5 bases at V and 4 bases at J; junction bases unmatched: 12. The CDR3 covers 16 residues. Germline assignment: CDR1 SGHAT and CDR2 FQNNGV. CDR3 loop: CASSPMGLAPPYEQYF. The DNA of the CDR3 is TGTGCCAGCAGCCCCATGGGACTAGCCCCACCTTACGAGCAGTACTTC.

V is TRBV7-9 and J is TRBJ2-3; 7 positions match TRBD2. CDR1 is SEHNR, CDR2 FQNEAQ, per germline (reference sequence). J gave up 0 bases and V 3 bases, and 12 bases lay outside the gene matches. This CDR3 contains 18 residues. The CDR3 protein is CASSLSPVGRGSTDTQYF. The DNA for the CDR3 is TGTGCCAGCAGCTTGTCCCCAGTGGGGCGGGGGAGCACAGATACGCAGTATTTT. Drawing the rest from reference TRBV7-9 and TRBJ2-3, the complete variable domain is DTGVSQNPRHKITKRGQNVTFRCDPISEHNRLYWYRQTLGQGPEFLTYFQNEAQLEKSRLLSDRFSAERPKGSFSTLEIQRTEQGDSAMYLCASSLSPVGRGSTDTQYFGPGTRLTVL.

The chain combines TRBV5-4 with TRBJ2-2; D possibly corresponds to TRBD2 (5 bases). The length of the CDR3 is 15 residues. Trimming took off 5 bases at V and 6 bases at J, with 17 bases between the two ends. CDR1 is SGHNT, CDR2 YYREEE, per germline (reference sequence). This chain's CDR3 is CASRPSGYGAGELFF. Here the CDR3 DNA reads TGTGCCAGCAGGCCATCGGGGTACGGGGCCGGGGAGCTGTTTTTT.

This clone was seen once. The V call is TRBV7-2, the J call TRBJ2-7; D is possibly TRBD1 (6 bases). Germline lookup yields CDR1 SGHTA and CDR2 FQGNSA. This CDR3 comprises 16 residues. Trimming took off 7 bases at V and 0 bases at J, with 19 bases between the two ends. This CDR3 is CASTGRGRGSSYEQYF. The CDR3 DNA reads TGTGCCAGCACGGGCAGGGGCCGAGGGAGCTCCTACGAGCAGTACTTC.

The CDR3 spells CASSLEQGNSPLHF. DNA for the CDR3: TGTGCCAGCAGCTTAGAACAGGGGAACTCACCCCTCCACTTT. The genes are TRBV7-2 and TRBJ1-6, with 7 nucleotides matching TRBD1. CDR3 length equals 14 residues. CDR1 and CDR2 (germline): SGHTA, FQGNSA. V shed 1 base, J shed 10 bases, and the junction held 4 bases outside the gene matches.

The chain is built from TRBV6-1 and TRBJ1-1; D is ambiguous. V was clipped by 8 bases and J by 2 bases, with 6 bases between them. The CDR3 consists of 11 residues. Germline CDR1 and CDR2: MNHNS and SASEGT. The CDR3 DNA reads TGTGCCAGCGGGCGCAACACTGAAGCTTTCTTT. Translation gives CASGRNTEAFF.

V is TRBV27 and J is TRBJ2-5, with D maybe TRBD2 (5 bases). V lost 2 bases and J 4 bases, leaving 11 bases between the germline ends. Per germline, CDR1 MNHEY and CDR2 SMNVEV (reference sequence). CDR3 length: 14 amino acids. The CDR3: CASSLMGSGETQYF. CDR3 coding DNA: TGTGCCAGCAGTTTAATGGGGAGTGGAGAGACCCAGTACTTC.

The chain combines TRBV6-5 with TRBJ2-4; D not certain. The germline V gene encodes CDR1 MNHEY and CDR2 SVGAGI. The CDR3 is 16 amino acids. Trimming pared 0 bases from V and 1 base from J, leaving 10 bases between. For the CDR3, the DNA is TGTGCCAGCAGTTACTCCCCCCGGAGTGCCAAAAACATTCAGTACTTC. Protein sequence: CASSYSPRSAKNIQYF.

The count of this clone is one. The chain couples TRBV7-2 to TRBJ2-1, with TRBD2 as a possible D gene (6 bases). The CDR3 length is 16 residues. The V end was cut by 5 bases, the J end by 4 bases, with 18 bases between. The germline CDR1 and CDR2 sequences are SGHTA and FQGNSA. CDR3 nucleotide sequence: TGTGCCAGCAGCCCCCTCGTTTGGCGGGGTTACAATGAGCAGTTCTTC. It yields the protein CASSPLVWRGYNEQFF.

The V call is TRBV9, the J call TRBJ2-3, with a weak D call TRBD2 (5 bases). Germline values: CDR1 SGDLS, CDR2 YYNGEE. Trimming stripped 4 bases from V and 0 bases from J, with 18 bases between. The CDR3 totals 17 residues. CDR3 sequence (DNA): TGTGCCAGCAGCATGGACCCGGGCTCGGGGAGCACAGATACGCAGTATTTT. Its protein product is CASSMDPGSGSTDTQYF.

The chain recombines TRBV9 with TRBJ1-5; D gene uncertain. V dropped 4 bases and J dropped 0 bases, with 8 bases sitting between them. This CDR3 contains 14 residues. CDR1 is SGDLS, CDR2 YYNGEE, per germline. This CDR3 reads CASSRGSSNQPQHF. The CDR3 coding sequence is TGTGCCAGCAGCCGGGGAAGTAGCAATCAGCCCCAGCATTTT. Variable domain in full (rest from reference TRBV9 and TRBJ1-5): DSGVTQTPKHLITATGQRVTLRCSPRSGDLSVYWYQQSLDQGLQFLIQYYNGEERAKGNILERFSAQQFPDLHSELNLSSLELGDSALYFCASSRGSSNQPQHFGDGTRLSIL.

The chain employs TRBV5-6 and TRBJ2-5; TRBD2 might be the D (5 bases). CDR3 size: 14 residues. Germline V gene sequence: CDR1 SGHDT, CDR2 YYEEEE. Trimming left V 0 bases short and J 5 bases short, with 11 bases between. CDR3 protein: CASSLGLGVETQYF. CDR3 coding DNA: TGTGCCAGCAGCTTGGGGCTGGGAGTGGAGACCCAGTACTTC.

The chain uses TRBV9 and TRBJ1-3, with D maybe TRBD1 (6 bases). CDR3 length equals 19 residues. The V gene's germline CDR1 is SGDLS and CDR2 YYNGEE. The V end lost 3 bases, the J end lost 0 bases, and 22 bases lay between the germline ends. In DNA, the CDR3 is TGTGCCAGCAGCGGGTTTTCCCGGCCTTCAGGGGACTCTGGAAACACCATATATTTT. As protein: CASSGFSRPSGDSGNTIYF.